This T cell receptor (beta chain) was recorded in a study of blood T cell repertoires in COVID-19. The repertoire was sequenced with immunoSEQ multiplex PCR; TCRdb's copy has only in-frame clones and lacks some. Here the sample spans about 300,000 clones, 80% to 95% being singletons. Germline CDR1 reads GTSNPN; CDR2 reads SVGIG (reference sequence). V trimming: 2 bases; J trimming: 10 bases; junction bases outside the gene matches: 5. CDR3 length equals 13 residues. Sequencing used peripheral blood. This rearrangement joins TRBV30 to TRBJ1-6; TRBD1 agrees at 7 bases. This receptor was identified in a woman aged 25 to 39 with COVID-19, enrolled during active disease. Here the CDR3 DNA reads TGTGCCTGGAGTAGGGCAGGGGGATCACCCCTCCACTTT. Amino acid sequence: CAWSRAGGSPLHF.